This is a list of T cell receptor beta chains from one sample in a study of lymphopenia after photon versus proton radiotherapy. Clones were read by immunoSEQ multiplex PCR, and TCRdb kept only the in-frame ones, dropping some. Of about 18,000 clones in the sample, 80% to 95% were seen once. Sequenced here: peripheral blood, sampled from a patient treated with photon-based radiotherapy. The receptors shown here come from a woman aged 40 to 49 with cholangiocarcinoma. The CDR3 runs from the conserved cysteine through the conserved F or W.

TRBJ1-4,TRBV11-2,CASSFSIDSGNEKLFF
TRBJ1-2,TRBV30,CAWRGQAHYGYTF
TRBJ2-7,TRBV27,CASSRGQFGEQYF
TRBJ1-3,TRBV27,CASSLRFAQGARNTIYF
TRBJ1-6,TRBV19,CASSTNTGGGNSPLHF
TRBJ1-2,TRBV18,CASSPTTEYGYTF
TRBJ1-2,TRBV6-4,CASSDSGRGDGYTF
TRBJ2-2,TRBV19,CASSKLAGATGELFF
TRBJ1-2,TRBV7-3,CASSLSQGNGYTF
TRBJ2-5,TRBV7-9,CASSLGTSGEETQYF
TRBJ2-2,TRBV19,CASSLRGHANTGELFF
TRBJ2-7,TRBV28,CAIEGGKYEQYF
TRBJ2-3,TRBV7-6,CASSFLGGTDTQYF
TRBJ1-5,TRBV6-1,CASSEEDGQPQHF
TRBJ1-5,TRBV6-1,CASSERGSVNQPQHF
TRBJ2-1,TRBV6-1,CATRRDTLGEQFF
TRBJ2-7,TRBV6-1,CASSEADRREQYF
TRBJ1-1,TRBV6-5,CASNMQGAGAEAFF
TRBJ1-5,TRBV27,CASRITGGSNQPQHF
TRBJ1-4,TRBV11-2,CASSYIRDRLNEKLFF
TRBJ2-2,TRBV30,CACFYSGSSGELFF
TRBJ1-2,TRBV11-2,CASTEVTSGYTF
TRBJ1-1,TRBV2,CASSEALYGTGETEAFF
TRBJ2-7,TRBV11-2,CASSPTGILYEQYF
TRBJ1-2,TRBV27,CASKEWQGAGYTF
TRBJ1-3,TRBV11-2,CASSLGVYRPSGNTIYF
TRBJ2-5,TRBV11-1,CASSLLGGAMETQYF
TRBJ2-1,TRBV6-1,CASSGVGQKFYNEQFF
TRBJ1-2,TRBV5-1,CASSPDGGARGYTF
TRBJ1-2,TRBV5-4,CASSLGGQGGGYTF
TRBJ1-2,TRBV6-1,CASSEAGDYGYTF
TRBJ1-3,TRBV2,CASSDPPVWDSGNTIYF
TRBJ1-2,TRBV30,CAWNLGGSGYTF
TRBJ2-7,TRBV19,CASSKTGGNEQYF
TRBJ2-7,TRBV5-1,CASSSTGTTYEQYF
TRBJ2-4,TRBV4-2,CASSRSHAHQGGENIQYF
TRBJ2-7,TRBV19,CASSASYEQYF
TRBJ1-4,TRBV7-9,CASSLGQNEKLFF
TRBJ1-1,TRBV7-3,CASSLTWNTEAFF
TRBJ2-3,TRBV5-6,CASSFRGLRDTQYF
TRBJ2-1,TRBV6-5,CASSYTAGGGNEQFF
TRBJ2-2,TRBV19,CASSDRSNTGELFF
TRBJ1-2,TRBV28,CASNTDRSLNYGYTF